This is a list of T cell receptor beta chains from one sample in a study of T cells in localized non-small cell lung cancer. Data came from immunoSEQ multiplex PCR; TCRdb stores just in-frame clones and leaves some out. The table shows tens of thousands of clones, with more than 75% occurring only once. Specimen: peripheral blood, collected before any cancer treatment. The receptors stem from a woman aged 35-75 years with stage I squamous cell lung carcinoma. Each CDR3 is given with its conserved first and last residue. The order of the fields is clone size, D gene, V gene, J gene, CDR3 DNA, CDR3 protein. The D gene is left open where the match is weak. Clone size appears in some rows only: once, few, many, or a class for an expanded clone.

-,-,TRBV7-3,TRBJ2-5,TGTGCCAGCAGCTTACAGGCGCGCGAGACCCAGTACTTC,CASSLQARETQYF
-,TRBD1,TRBV5-1,TRBJ1-1,TGCGCCAGCAGCTTGGGGCAGGGGGCAAGAAAAACTGAAGCTTTCTTT,CASSLGQGARKTEAFF
-,-,TRBV27,TRBJ2-5,TGTGCCAGCAGCTGGACGGGGCGAGGGACCCAGTACTTC,CASSWTGRGTQYF
-,-,TRBV10-1,TRBJ1-1,TGCGCCAGCAGGCTCAAGGCCAACACTGAAGCTTTCTTT,CASRLKANTEAFF
-,-,TRBV30,TRBJ2-6,TGTGCCTGGAGCTCTTCCAGCTCTGGGGCCAACGTCCTGACTTTC,CAWSSSSSGANVLTF
few,-,TRBV6-6,TRBJ1-3,TGTGCCAGCAGTCTAGGGCTCTCTGGAAACACCATATATTTT,CASSLGLSGNTIYF
-,-,TRBV2,TRBJ2-5,TGTGCCAGCATTTCAAGGTCTGGCGCCCAGTACTTC,CASISRSGAQYF
-,TRBD1,TRBV7-9,TRBJ2-5,TGTGCCAGCAGCCTCGGGACAGGGGGCCCCGAGACCCAGTACTTC,CASSLGTGGPETQYF
-,-,TRBV2,TRBJ1-2,TGTGCCAGCAGTGAGGGCAGGTCGACTAACTATGGCTACACCTTC,CASSEGRSTNYGYTF
-,TRBD1,TRBV5-5,TRBJ2-5,TGTGCCAGCAGCCGAAGACAGGGAAACCAAGAGACCCAGTACTTC,CASSRRQGNQETQYF
once,-,TRBV6-6,TRBJ1-1,TGTGCCAGCAGTCAAGGAGGGGGGTTTAGGAACACTGAAGCTTTCTTT,CASSQGGGFRNTEAFF
-,-,TRBV7-8,TRBJ1-2,TGTGCCAGCAGCTCATCTGTTGGACATGGCTACACCTTC,CASSSSVGHGYTF
-,-,TRBV27,TRBJ1-2,TGTGCCAGCAGTTTCGACGGGAACTATGGCTACACCTTC,CASSFDGNYGYTF
-,-,TRBV5-1,TRBJ2-5,TGCGCCAGCAGCCTCCCGAAGGAGACCCAGTACTTC,CASSLPKETQYF
-,-,TRBV10-1,TRBJ2-2,TGCGCCAGTTCCGATAGGACCGGGGAGCTGTTTTTT,CASSDRTGELFF
-,-,TRBV7-9,TRBJ1-4,TGTGCCAGCAGCTGGGGGAGTCGGGAAAAACTGTTTTTT,CASSWGSREKLFF
-,-,TRBV15,TRBJ2-6,TGTGCCACCAGCAGAGATCTGTGGATCTCTGGGGCCAACGTCCTGACTTTC,CATSRDLWISGANVLTF
-,TRBD2,TRBV11-2,TRBJ2-3,TGTGCCAGCAGCGGGTTAGCGGGGGGGCAGGGAGATACGCAGTATTTT,CASSGLAGGQGDTQYF
-,-,TRBV10-1,TRBJ1-2,TGCGCCAGCAGTGAGGCCGCAAACTATGGCTACACCTTC,CASSEAANYGYTF
once,-,TRBV30,TRBJ1-3,TGTGCCTGGAAAGAGAGCGGAAACACCATATATTTT,CAWKESGNTIYF
-,-,TRBV6-6,TRBJ1-5,TGTGCCAGCAGTGAGGGGACGGCTGAGGGGCCCCAGCATTTT,CASSEGTAEGPQHF
-,TRBD2,TRBV5-5,TRBJ2-1,TGTGCCAGCAGCTTGCTAGCGGGGGGTCATGAGCAGTTCTTC,CASSLLAGGHEQFF
once,-,TRBV7-9,TRBJ1-4,TGTGCCAGCAGCTTGGACGGTTCAACTAATGAAAAACTGTTTTTT,CASSLDGSTNEKLFF
-,TRBD2,TRBV5-4,TRBJ2-2,TGTGCCAGCAGCAACGGACTAGCGGGGGGTGGCGGGGAGCTGTTTTTT,CASSNGLAGGGGELFF
-,TRBD2,TRBV19,TRBJ2-1,TGTGCCAGTAGTATTCTCCAGCGGGGGGACTACAATGAGCAGTTCTTC,CASSILQRGDYNEQFF
-,TRBD1,TRBV11-3,TRBJ2-5,TGTGCCAGCAGCGCCGGACAGGGCGCAGAGACCCAGTACTTC,CASSAGQGAETQYF
once,-,TRBV30,TRBJ1-2,TGTGCCTGGAGCCTAGGGGTGGGCTATGGCTACACCTTC,CAWSLGVGYGYTF
-,-,TRBV12-5,TRBJ1-2,TGTGCTAGTGGTTTGGTACCCACTCGGGCCGGCTATGGCTACACCTTC,CASGLVPTRAGYGYTF
-,-,TRBV9,TRBJ2-1,TGTGCCAGCAGCGTAGGGGGGGACGGCTACAATGAGCAGTTCTTC,CASSVGGDGYNEQFF
once,-,TRBV19,TRBJ2-3,TGTGCCAGTAGGGGGCCTAGCACAGATACGCAGTATTTT,CASRGPSTDTQYF
few,-,TRBV7-2,TRBJ1-4,TGTGCCAGCAGCTTAGGAGCAACTAATGAAAAACTGTTTTTT,CASSLGATNEKLFF
-,-,TRBV11-2,TRBJ1-2,TGTGCCAGCAGCATCGGGACAAATTATGGCTACACCTTC,CASSIGTNYGYTF
few,-,TRBV2,TRBJ1-5,TGTGCCAGCAGTGTGGGGTTAGGAAATCAGCCCCAGCATTTT,CASSVGLGNQPQHF
-,-,TRBV7-3,TRBJ2-2,TGTGCCAGCAGCCCTGTGGGGGGCGGGGAGCTGTTTTTT,CASSPVGGGELFF
once,-,TRBV19,TRBJ1-2,TGTGCCAGTAGTATAGTTACAGGCGGCACCTATGGCTACACCTTC,CASSIVTGGTYGYTF
-,TRBD2,TRBV4-2,TRBJ2-3,TGTGCCAGCAGCCAAGAGGTAGCGGGGGGGCTTCCCACGCAGTATTTT,CASSQEVAGGLPTQYF
once,TRBD1,TRBV19,TRBJ1-6,TGTGCCAGTGGTGGCGAGACAGGGAATTCACCCCTCCACTTT,CASGGETGNSPLHF
few,-,TRBV5-1,TRBJ2-3,TGCGCCAGCAGCTCTTCCTCGGGGCCTAGCACAGATACGCAGTATTTT,CASSSSSGPSTDTQYF
-,TRBD1,TRBV5-4,TRBJ2-2,TGTGCCAGCAGCCGGGGACAGATTTTAAACACCGGGGAGCTGTTTTTT,CASSRGQILNTGELFF
-,-,TRBV2,TRBJ2-5,TGTGCCAGCAAGGGTAATGGGGAGACCCAGTACTTC,CASKGNGETQYF
-,-,TRBV9,TRBJ2-7,TGTGCCAGCAGCGTCGGGTTAAGCTCCTACGAGCAGTACTTC,CASSVGLSSYEQYF
few,-,TRBV28,TRBJ1-3,TGTGCCAGCAGATTCGAGGACCGTGGAAACACCATATATTTT,CASRFEDRGNTIYF
-,-,TRBV6-5,TRBJ1-2,TGTGCCAGCAGGGGGCTCAACTATGGCTACACCTTC,CASRGLNYGYTF
-,TRBD1,TRBV5-5,TRBJ2-1,TGTGCCAGCAGCAACAGGGGGCATCGGAATGAGCAGTTCTTC,CASSNRGHRNEQFF
-,TRBD1,TRBV12-5,TRBJ1-2,TGTGCTAGTTCGGACAGGGGATCTTATGGCTACACCTTC,CASSDRGSYGYTF
-,-,TRBV6-5,TRBJ2-7,TGTGCCAGCAGCCTAGCCAAAACAGACTACGAGCAGTACTTC,CASSLAKTDYEQYF
-,-,TRBV5-1,TRBJ1-3,TGCGCCAGCAGCTTGGAGGGTGGTTTCTCTGGAAACACCATATATTTT,CASSLEGGFSGNTIYF
-,-,TRBV6-1,TRBJ1-5,TGTGCCAGCAGAGCAGACGTTAGCAATCAGCCCCAGCATTTT,CASRADVSNQPQHF
few,TRBD1,TRBV4-1,TRBJ2-7,TGCGCCAGCAGCCAAGACCACGCGATGGGACAGTCCTATTCCTACGAGCAGTACTTC,CASSQDHAMGQSYSYEQYF
-,TRBD1,TRBV5-1,TRBJ2-7,TGCGCCAGCAGCTTGAATGCCGGGACAGGGTACGTCGAGCAGTACTTC,CASSLNAGTGYVEQYF
-,-,TRBV18,TRBJ2-2,TGTGCCAGCTCACCACAGGGGGGTTCCGGGGAGCTGTTTTTT,CASSPQGGSGELFF
-,-,TRBV7-3,TRBJ1-1,TGTGCCAGCAGCGAACAGGTGGGGGGCACTGAAGCTTTCTTT,CASSEQVGGTEAFF
-,TRBD2,TRBV28,TRBJ2-3,TGTGCCAGCAGCCGTCCGGGACTAGGTTTAGATACGCAGTATTTT,CASSRPGLGLDTQYF
-,-,TRBV7-8,TRBJ1-1,TGTGCCAGCAGCTTATTCGGGGGGGACACTGAAGCTTTCTTT,CASSLFGGDTEAFF
-,-,TRBV30,TRBJ1-5,TGTGCCTGGAGTGTACGGGCGGGGAGGCCCCAGCATTTT,CAWSVRAGRPQHF
-,-,TRBV29-1,TRBJ2-7,TGCAGCGTTGATGCAGGGAACTCCTACGAGCAGTACTTC,CSVDAGNSYEQYF